This T cell receptor beta chain was captured in a study of blood T cell repertoires in COVID-19 (TCRdb year 2020). For context, the study as a whole: The collaborator samples originated in the United States, Italy and Spain and spanned the acute and convalescent phases of COVID-19. The prospective study material was composed of cDNA or gDNA derived from T cells, B-cell-depleted T cells, or PBMCs. Subjects who had been exposed to COVID-19, were actively infected with it, or had recovered from it provided the deeply sampled blood TCRbeta repertoires that made up the dataset. The repertoires were released in a freely available public database intended as a resource for research on the immune response to SARS-CoV-2. Samples came from the ongoing ImmuneRACE study (first 160 participants) plus 1,254 subjects from 6 global collaborators. Nearly every sample came with metadata listing a de-identified subject ID, COVID-19 status, age in years and sex. Where available, HLA class I and class II types were taken from metadata supplied by the sample provider and were not determined by assay-based typing.

Overall study outcomes, separate from this receptor: Clinical and demographic metadata were provided uncurated, with the amount varying by source and participant.

The CDR3 spans 13 residues, from the cysteine through the phenylalanine. Only the CDR3 part of the read is kept: 39 bases, read in frame from the first base. V loses 3 bases at its end and J loses 5 bases; junction bases beyond the gene matches: 1. The CDR1 and CDR2 encoded by the germline V gene (reference sequence) are LNHDA and SQIVND. Comment on this clone: The antigen it recognizes is unknown. The record has no base qualities; no much larger clone is one base away.

Each collaborating institution followed its own protocols to collect whole blood in K2EDTA tubes. For TCRbeta analysis, collaborators shipped samples in one of three forms: frozen whole blood, isolated PBMCs, or DNA extracted from either of those sample types. TCRbeta CDR3 regions were amplified from genomic DNA by means of the immunoSEQ Assay, a bias-controlled multiplex PCR. As for how the authors treated the data: The number of nucleated cells in each sample was estimated by amplification of reference gene primers within the assay. To quantify the absolute abundance of each unique TCRbeta CDR3 rearrangement, sequence reads were collapsed and filtered. For each sample, productive Simpson clonality was calculated as the square root of Simpson's diversity index across productive rearrangements. Held by TCRdb, this immuneACCESS table contains in-frame sequences only and omits some clones. Under half of the omission traces to an unresolved V gene where checked; the cause of the rest is unknown. The DNA was the basis for D and trimming; V, J and clone size are from that table. This sample holds some 100,000 clones; approximately 90% were observed only once. The top ten constitute 0.85% to 1% of the sample.

Material: peripheral blood. Here the chain combines TRBV19 and TRBJ2-4; 7 middle bases align to TRBD2. The receptor was derived from a man aged 55 to 70 with acute or convalescent COVID-19. The sequenced DNA: TGTGCCAGTAGTATGGGGAGGGAAAACATTCAGTACTTC. Its protein product is CASSMGRENIQYF.